This T cell receptor beta chain is drawn from a study of blood T cell repertoires in COVID-19. V lost 2 bases and J lost 8; bases outside the gene matches: 20. The CDR3 spans 20 residues. Germline V gene sequence: CDR1 MNHEY, CDR2 SVGEGT. This table comes from immunoSEQ multiplex PCR, and its TCRdb copy is limited to in-frame clones, with some not included. Counted here are approximately 74,000 clones, around nine tenths occurring once; the ten biggest clones make up 1.9%. The V call is TRBV6-2 or TRBV6-3, the J call TRBJ2-1; TRBD2 matches at 11 bases. Input material: peripheral blood. The sequence was obtained from a woman aged 55-70 years with acute or convalescent COVID-19. CDR3 sequence: CASSYPRKTSGSSNLDEQFF. In nucleotides, the CDR3 is TGTGCCAGCAGTTACCCCCGTAAAACTAGCGGGAGCAGCAACCTCGATGAGCAGTTCTTC.